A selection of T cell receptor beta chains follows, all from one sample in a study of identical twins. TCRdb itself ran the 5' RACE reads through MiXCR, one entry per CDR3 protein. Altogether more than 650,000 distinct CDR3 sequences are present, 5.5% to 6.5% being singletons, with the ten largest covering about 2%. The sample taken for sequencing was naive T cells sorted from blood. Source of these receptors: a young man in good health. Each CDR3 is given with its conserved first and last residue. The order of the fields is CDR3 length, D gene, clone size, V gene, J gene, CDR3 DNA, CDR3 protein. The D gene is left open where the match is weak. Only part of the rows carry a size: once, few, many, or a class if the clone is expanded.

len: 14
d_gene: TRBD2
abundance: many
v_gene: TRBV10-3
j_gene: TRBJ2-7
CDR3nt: TGTGCCATCAGCGGGGGGGGAGAGCGCTACGAGCAGTACTTC
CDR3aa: CAISGGGERYEQYF

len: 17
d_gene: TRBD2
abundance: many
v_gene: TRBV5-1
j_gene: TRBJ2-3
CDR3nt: TGCGCCAGCAGCTTGGACCTTAGCGGGAGCGATGGTAATACGCAGTATTTT
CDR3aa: CASSLDLSGSDGNTQYF

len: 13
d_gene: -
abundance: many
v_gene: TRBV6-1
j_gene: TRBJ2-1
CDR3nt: TGTGCCAGCAGTCGACTTAGTGTAGGTGAGCAGTTCTTC
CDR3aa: CASSRLSVGEQFF

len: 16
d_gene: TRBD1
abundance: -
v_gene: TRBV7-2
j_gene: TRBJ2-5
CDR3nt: TGTGCCAGCAGCTTAGCGGGACAGGGGATTGAGGAGACCCAGTACTTC
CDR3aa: CASSLAGQGIEETQYF

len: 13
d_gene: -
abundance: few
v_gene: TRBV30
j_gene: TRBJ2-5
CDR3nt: TGTGCCTGGAGTGGGGACAACCAAGAGACCCAGTACTTC
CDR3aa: CAWSGDNQETQYF

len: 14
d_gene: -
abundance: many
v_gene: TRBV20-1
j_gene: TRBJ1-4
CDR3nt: TGCAGTGCTCCCTGGGCGGGGGCTAATGAAAAACTGTTTTTT
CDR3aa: CSAPWAGANEKLFF

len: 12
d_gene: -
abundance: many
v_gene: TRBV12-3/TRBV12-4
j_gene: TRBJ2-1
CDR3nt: TGTGCCAGCAGTACTCCGGGCAGGGAGCAGTTCTTC
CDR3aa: CASSTPGREQFF

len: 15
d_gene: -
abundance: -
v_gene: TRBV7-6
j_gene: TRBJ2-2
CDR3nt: TGTGCCAGCAGCTTATTGGGGGACCACACCGGGGAGCTGTTTTTT
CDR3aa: CASSLLGDHTGELFF

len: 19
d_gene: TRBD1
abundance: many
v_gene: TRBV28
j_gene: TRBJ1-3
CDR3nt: TGTGCCAGCAGTGCCCTGACAGGGTACCTAGCTTTCTCTGGAAACACCATATATTTT
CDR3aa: CASSALTGYLAFSGNTIYF

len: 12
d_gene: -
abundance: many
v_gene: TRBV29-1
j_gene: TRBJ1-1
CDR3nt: TGCAGCGTTGTAAGGGCGAACACTGAAGCTTTCTTT
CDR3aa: CSVVRANTEAFF

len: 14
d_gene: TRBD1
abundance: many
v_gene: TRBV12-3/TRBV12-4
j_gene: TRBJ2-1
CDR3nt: TGTGCCAGCAGCCTCCCCGGGACAGGGATCGGGCAGTTCTTC
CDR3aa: CASSLPGTGIGQFF

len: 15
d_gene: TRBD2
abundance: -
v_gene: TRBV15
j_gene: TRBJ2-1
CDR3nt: TGTGCCACCAGCAAAAGCGGGAGCTCCTACAATGAGCAGTTCTTC
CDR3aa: CATSKSGSSYNEQFF

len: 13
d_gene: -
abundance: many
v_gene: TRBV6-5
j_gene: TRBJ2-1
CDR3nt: TGTGCCAGCAGTTACTCGCGCAGGAATGAGCAGTTCTTC
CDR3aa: CASSYSRRNEQFF

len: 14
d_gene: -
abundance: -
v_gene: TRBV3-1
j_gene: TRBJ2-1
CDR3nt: TGTGCCAGCAGCCAAGATCCCCCTCTCGGGGAGCAGTTCTTC
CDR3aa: CASSQDPPLGEQFF

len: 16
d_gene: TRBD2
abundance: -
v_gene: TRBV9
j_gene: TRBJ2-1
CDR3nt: TGTGCCAGCAGCGTAGCAGGACTAGCGGGGTACAATGAGCAGTTCTTC
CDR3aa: CASSVAGLAGYNEQFF

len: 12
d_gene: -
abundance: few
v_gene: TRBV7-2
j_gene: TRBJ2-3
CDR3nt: TGTGCCAGCAGCTGGCTAACAGATACGCAGTATTTT
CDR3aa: CASSWLTDTQYF

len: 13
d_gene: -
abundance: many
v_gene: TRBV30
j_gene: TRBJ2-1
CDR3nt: TGTGCCTGGAGTGAATTAGGGATAGGTGAGCAGTTCTTC
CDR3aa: CAWSELGIGEQFF

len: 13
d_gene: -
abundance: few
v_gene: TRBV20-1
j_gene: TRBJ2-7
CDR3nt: TGCAGTGCTAACCGACTAGGGGCCTACGAGCAGTACTTC
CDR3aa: CSANRLGAYEQYF

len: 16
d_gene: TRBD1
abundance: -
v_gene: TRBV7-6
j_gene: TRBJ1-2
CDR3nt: TGTGCCAGCAGCTCGACTACCCGGGACAGGGTTCCACACTACACCTTC
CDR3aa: CASSSTTRDRVPHYTF

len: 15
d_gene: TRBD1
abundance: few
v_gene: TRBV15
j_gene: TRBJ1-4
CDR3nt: TGTGCCACCAGCAGAGATCAGGGGGCTGGTGAAAAACTGTTTTTT
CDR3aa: CATSRDQGAGEKLFF

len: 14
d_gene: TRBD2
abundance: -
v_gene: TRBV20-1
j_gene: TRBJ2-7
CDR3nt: TGCAGTGCTAGAGATATGGGACTACCCTACGAGCAGTACTTC
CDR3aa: CSARDMGLPYEQYF

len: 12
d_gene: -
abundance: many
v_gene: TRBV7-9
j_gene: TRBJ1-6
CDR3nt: TGTGCCAGCAGCACCAATAATTCACCCCTCCACTTT
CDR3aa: CASSTNNSPLHF

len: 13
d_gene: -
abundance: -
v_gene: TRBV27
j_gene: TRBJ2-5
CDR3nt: TGTGCCAGACCCGGGCTCCCAGGGGAGACCCAGTACTTC
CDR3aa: CARPGLPGETQYF

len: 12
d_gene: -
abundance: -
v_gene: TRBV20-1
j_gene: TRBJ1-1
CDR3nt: TGCAGTGCTAGAGGTACAGCAACTGAAGCTTTCTTT
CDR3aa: CSARGTATEAFF

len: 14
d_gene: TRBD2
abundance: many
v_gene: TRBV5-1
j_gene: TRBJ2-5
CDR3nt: TGCGCCAGCAAACTAGCGAGCAACGCGGAGACCCAGTACTTC
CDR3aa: CASKLASNAETQYF

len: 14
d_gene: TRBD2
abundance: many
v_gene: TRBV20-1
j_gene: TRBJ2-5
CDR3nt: TGCAGTGCTAGAGAGGGTAGCGGGATTGAGACCCAGTACTTC
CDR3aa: CSAREGSGIETQYF

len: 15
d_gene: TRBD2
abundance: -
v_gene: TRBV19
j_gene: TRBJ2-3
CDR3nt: TGTGCCAGTAGAACGTTACTAGCGGGAGCATATACGCAGTATTTT
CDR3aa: CASRTLLAGAYTQYF

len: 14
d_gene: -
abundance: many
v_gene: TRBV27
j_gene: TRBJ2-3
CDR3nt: TGTGCCAGCAGTTCTGACCCCTTCACAGATACGCAGTATTTT
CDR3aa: CASSSDPFTDTQYF

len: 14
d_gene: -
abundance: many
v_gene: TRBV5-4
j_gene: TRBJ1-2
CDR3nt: TGTGCCAGCAGCTTGGGAGCAGGGACGGGTGGCTACACCTTC
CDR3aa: CASSLGAGTGGYTF

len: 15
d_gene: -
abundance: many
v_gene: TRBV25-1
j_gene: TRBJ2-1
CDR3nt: TGTGCCAGCAGTGATTTCGGTAGACAGCCATTAGGGCAGTTCTTC
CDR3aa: CASSDFGRQPLGQFF

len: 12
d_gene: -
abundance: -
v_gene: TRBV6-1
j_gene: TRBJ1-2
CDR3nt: TGTGCCAGCAGGGACAGCTCCTATGGCTACACCTTC
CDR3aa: CASRDSSYGYTF

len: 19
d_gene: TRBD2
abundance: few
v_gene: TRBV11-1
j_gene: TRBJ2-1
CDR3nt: TGTGCCAGCAGCTTAGGAGGCACTAGCGGGAGCCGGGACAACAATGAGCAGTTCTTC
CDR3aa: CASSLGGTSGSRDNNEQFF

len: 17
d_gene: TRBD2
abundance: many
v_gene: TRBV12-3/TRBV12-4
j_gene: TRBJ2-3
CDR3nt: TGTGCCAGCAGTCCTAAACCGGGACTAGCAAGCACAGATACGCAGTATTTT
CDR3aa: CASSPKPGLASTDTQYF

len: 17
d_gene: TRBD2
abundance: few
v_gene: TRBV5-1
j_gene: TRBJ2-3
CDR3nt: TGCGCCAGCAGCCAAGCAGCGGGAGGGCTGGGCAGGGGTACGCAGTATTTT
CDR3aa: CASSQAAGGLGRGTQYF

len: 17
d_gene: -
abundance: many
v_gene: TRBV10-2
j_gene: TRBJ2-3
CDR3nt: TGCGCCAGCACCCCCCTGACCGGCCTCTCCCGAACAGATACGCAGTATTTT
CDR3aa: CASTPLTGLSRTDTQYF

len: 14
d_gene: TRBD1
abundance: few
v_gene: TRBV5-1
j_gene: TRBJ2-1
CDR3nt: TGCGCCAGCAGCTTGTGGCAGGGGGCGGACGAGCAGTTCTTC
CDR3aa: CASSLWQGADEQFF

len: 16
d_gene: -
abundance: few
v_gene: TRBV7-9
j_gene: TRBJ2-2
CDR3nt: TGTGCCAGCACCCATCAGCGCGGGGCCGACACCGGGGAGCTGTTTTTT
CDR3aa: CASTHQRGADTGELFF

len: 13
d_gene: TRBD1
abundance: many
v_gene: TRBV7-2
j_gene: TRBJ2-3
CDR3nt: TGTGCCAGCAGCACGGACAGGGTAGATACGCAGTATTTT
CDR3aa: CASSTDRVDTQYF

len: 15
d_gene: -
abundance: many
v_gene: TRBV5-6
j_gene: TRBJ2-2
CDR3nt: TGTGCCAGCAGCTTGGGGGGCAGAGAAACCGGGGAGCTGTTTTTT
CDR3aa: CASSLGGRETGELFF

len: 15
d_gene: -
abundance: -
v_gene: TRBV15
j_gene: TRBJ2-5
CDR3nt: TGTGCCACCAGCAGAGCAGGAGGCGGGCGGGAGACCCAGTACTTC
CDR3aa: CATSRAGGGRETQYF

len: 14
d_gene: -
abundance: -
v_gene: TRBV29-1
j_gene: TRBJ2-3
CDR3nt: TGCAGCGCCGCACGGGGGCTCGACACAGATACGCAGTATTTT
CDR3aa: CSAARGLDTDTQYF